This T cell receptor beta chain came from a study of CD8 T cells in Susac syndrome (dated 2019 in TCRdb). In terms of the full investigation: Repertoire sequencing was used to test whether CD8+ T cell activation and differentiation in Susac syndrome was antigen driven. CD8+ T cell repertoire clonality was compared between some 12 healthy donors, around 14 Susac syndrome patients and fewer than 19 multiple sclerosis patients. Points the paper makes about the study in general: The TCR sequencing and HLA analysis was acknowledged to have included a relatively small number of individuals.

Comments on this clonotype: Its antigen has not been determined. No per-base quality is available; no much larger clone lies one base away.

RNA was extracted using the RNeasy kit, and 0.5 to 1 microgram was reverse transcribed with random hexamers. The immunoSEQ multiplex PCR assay, covering 54 Vbeta and 13 Jbeta segments, was used to amplify TCR beta CDR3 regions. PCR amplification bias was corrected using a synthetic template baseline for primer optimization and computational correction. The original pipeline was this. Reads were annotated to V, D and J genes per IMGT and analyzed with immunoSEQ Analyzer, keeping only productive sequences. Clonality was computed as one minus Shannon entropy normalized by log2 of the number of productive unique sequences. For each patient and control, public and private clones were evaluated within the 100 most prevalent clones. Clones were defined as Susac-specific when absent from the healthy and MS cohorts, from approximately 1,100 published viral clones and from other ImmuneACCESS disease sequences. TCRdb itself trimmed the public reads at Q25 with fastp, ran MiXCR and retained productive beta chains. Merged by CDR3 protein, the rows form single entries marked with the most common genes and DNA. V and J calls and clone size were set by TCRdb, not the authors. Within this sample are over 350,000 distinct CDR3 sequences, with 75% to 90% of them counted one time only. The ten top clones hold approximately 0.12% of the sample.

High-throughput TCR beta sequencing profiled peripheral blood CD8+ and CD4+ T cells from healthy donors, Susac syndrome patients and multiple sclerosis patients. Treatment-naive patients with stable or active relapsing-remitting disease fulfilling revised McDonald criteria were used as multiple sclerosis controls. Bulk CD8+ and CD4+ T cells were purified magnetically by negative isolation, whereas CD8+ TEMRA cells were enriched by FACS. Blood was drawn into EDTA tubes, processed within 24 hours, and PBMCs were isolated by density gradient centrifugation. PBMCs intended for TCR sequencing were frozen in liquid nitrogen and were later thawed in a 37 degrees C water bath. The sorted or isolated CD4+, CD8+ and CD8+ TEMRA cells had a purity of 90% or higher. The germline V gene (reference sequence) supplies CDR1 MNHEY and CDR2 SMNVEV. The CDR3 contains 15 residues, cysteine and phenylalanine counted. The read is trimmed to its CDR3 DNA, 45 bases read in frame from base 1. At the junction V is shortened by 2 bases and J by 8 bases; bases outside the gene matches: 5.

The source material was CD8+ T cells from PBMCs. The sequence is built from TRBV27 and TRBJ2-1; 11 of the junction bases match TRBD1. The receptor comes from a human donor with multiple sclerosis. The CDR3 has the sequence CASSLPGTGGDEQFF. The sequence in DNA is TGTGCCAGCAGTTTACCCGGGACAGGGGGTGATGAGCAGTTCTTC.